These 7 T cell receptor beta chains came from one sample sequenced in a study of cytomegalovirus exposure and HLA in healthy donors. The PCR contained 60 Vbeta and 13 Jbeta primers. Only in-frame clones appear in the TCRdb table, and some are missing; sequencing was by immunoSEQ multiplex PCR. The sample lists a few hundred thousand clones; over 65% were seen once. Sequenced input: PBMCs. These receptors all come from a man between 40 and 49 years old in good health and CMV-seronegative.

In this sample, this clone turned up a few times. This chain uses TRBV18 with TRBJ1-2; 7 bases map to TRBD1. The CDR3 runs to 14 residues. The junction had 5 bases not matched to a gene; V was cut back by 3 bases and J by 4 bases. Germline-derived CDR1 and CDR2 are KGHSH and LQKENI. CDR3 in DNA: TGTGCCAGCTCACCGTCAGGGGGAGGCTATGGCTACACCTTC. This codes for CASSPSGGGYGYTF.

The chain carries TRBV9 and TRBJ2-1, with no clear D. V was shortened by 3 bases and J by 0 bases, with 13 bases between the two germline ends. The CDR3 length is 16 residues. In germline, CDR1 is SGDLS, CDR2 YYNGEE. The CDR3 coding sequence is TGTGCCAGCAGCGCATCGGTCCGGAGCTCCTACAATGAGCAGTTCTTC. Its protein is CASSASVRSSYNEQFF.

This chain links TRBV7-6 with TRBJ2-7, with D perhaps TRBD2 (5 bases). Looked up from germline, CDR1 is SGHVS and CDR2 is FNYEAQ. The CDR3 has 16 amino acids. Trimming took off 1 base at V and 0 bases at J, with 13 bases between the two ends. DNA of the CDR3: TGTGCCAGCAGCTTAGAAAGCACGGGAAGCTCCTACGAGCAGTACTTC. Its protein is CASSLESTGSSYEQYF.

The chain joins TRBV29-1 to TRBJ2-1; 7 positions agree with TRBD1. V shed 4 bases, J shed 4 bases, and the junction held 7 bases outside the gene matches. Germline V lookup: CDR1 SQVTM, CDR2 ANQGSEA. The CDR3 sequence is 14 residues long. The CDR3 bases are TGCAGCGTTGTGAGACAACAGGGGTACAATGAGCAGTTCTTC. Its translation: CSVVRQQGYNEQFF.

This clone was detected only a few times. The rearrangement uses TRBV10-3 and TRBJ2-4, with D perhaps TRBD2 (5 bases). Germline values: CDR1 ENHRY, CDR2 SYGVKD. This CDR3 is built from 15 residues. V gave up 1 base and J gave up 4 bases, with 11 bases separating them. CDR3: CAISELRGPKNIQYF. The CDR3 bases are TGTGCCATCAGTGAGTTACGAGGGCCTAAAAACATTCAGTACTTC.

As regards this clone: Sequence at one end of the junction differs from germline and may be a read error. The chain combines TRBV29-1 with TRBJ2-7; TRBD2 matches 8 bases. The germline V gene encodes CDR1 SQVTM and CDR2 ANQGSEA. The CDR3 runs to 13 residues. CDR3 coding DNA: TGCAGCGTTGAAACCGGGGGGGGAGCGAGCGGGGTCTTC. Its protein is CSVETGGGASGVF.

V usage is TRBV7-2 and J usage is TRBJ2-5, with 13 bases that match TRBD2. The CDR3 sequence is 15 residues long. With V trimmed by 5 bases and J by 5 bases, 5 bases remained unmatched. CDR1 and CDR2 (germline): SGHTA, FQGNSA. The CDR3 nucleotides are TGTGCCAGCAGCCGACTAGCGGGAGGCGGGGAGACCCAGTACTTC. Translating it yields CASSRLAGGGETQYF.